The rows below give T cell receptor beta chains drawn from one sample of a study of OX40 agonist ivuxolimab in advanced cancers. This table comes from immunoSEQ multiplex PCR, and its TCRdb copy is limited to in-frame clones, with some not included. The sample includes approximately 22,000 clones, 84% of them seen just once. Specimen: CD4+ or CD8+ T cells sorted from blood, collected in a trial of the OX40 agonist ivuxolimab. The receptors here all came from an adult with an advanced solid tumor such as melanoma, head and neck, liver or kidney cancer. CDR3s include the opening cysteine and the closing phenylalanine or tryptophan. Each record gives: clone size, J gene, D gene, V gene, CDR3 DNA, CDR3 protein. D genes are given only for firm matches. Clone size is stated in some rows and not others, as once, few, many or a class when expanded.

NA,TRBJ2-7,TRBD1,TRBV27,TGTGCCAGCAGTCCCTCCCCCGACAGGGCGGTGTGGGAGCAGTACTTC,CASSPSPDRAVWEQYF
NA,TRBJ2-3,NA,TRBV19,TGTGCCAGTAGTATTGGAGGGAGTTTGGAAGATACGCAGTATTTT,CASSIGGSLEDTQYF
few,TRBJ1-2,NA,TRBV6-1,TGTGCCAGCAGTGAAGCAGTTGAGGCGTTCCATTATGGCTACACCTTC,CASSEAVEAFHYGYTF
once,TRBJ2-1,TRBD2,TRBV9,TGTGCCAGCAGCGTAGCTCTAGCGGGAGATTCGAATGAGCAGTTCTTC,CASSVALAGDSNEQFF
NA,TRBJ2-7,TRBD2,TRBV4-2,TGTGCCAGCAGCCAAGATAGACTAGCGGGAGGGCGGAACGAGCAGTACTTC,CASSQDRLAGGRNEQYF
NA,TRBJ2-7,TRBD2,TRBV7-9,TGTGCCAGCAGCCCCCCTCTGGGACTAGCAGACAACGAGCAGTACTTC,CASSPPLGLADNEQYF
NA,TRBJ2-7,NA,TRBV6-5,TGTGCCAGCAGTTACTCCCTAGACAGCTCCTACGAGCAGTACTTC,CASSYSLDSSYEQYF
NA,TRBJ1-2,TRBD1,TRBV5-1,TGCGCCAGCAGCCCCACAGGGGGCGGGGGCTATGGCTACACCTTC,CASSPTGGGGYGYTF
NA,TRBJ2-3,TRBD2,TRBV27,TGTGCCAGCAGCCCAGCGGGAACAGATACGCAGTATTTT,CASSPAGTDTQYF
NA,TRBJ2-5,NA,TRBV29-1,TGCAGCGTTGAAGATCTGGGGACCCAGTACTTC,CSVEDLGTQYF
NA,TRBJ1-1,NA,TRBV27,TGTGCCAGCAGTTTATCCCCCCCACAGGGAGGGAACACTGAAGCTTTCTTT,CASSLSPPQGGNTEAFF
NA,TRBJ2-7,TRBD2,TRBV9,TGTGCCAGCAGCGTAGGTAGCGGGCGTACCTACGAGCAGTACTTC,CASSVGSGRTYEQYF
NA,TRBJ2-7,TRBD2,TRBV7-9,TGTGCCAGCACCCACCCCGGGACTAGCGTCTACGAGCAGTACTTC,CASTHPGTSVYEQYF